The entry below gives a single T cell receptor (beta chain) sequence along with its context. Its specificity is unknown. Germline V CDR1 and CDR2: MNHNS, SASEGT. V gave up 6 bases and J gave up 1 base, with 12 bases separating them. The CDR3 loop spans 14 amino acids. This entry comes from a study of cytomegalovirus exposure and HLA in healthy donors. A multiplex PCR was run with 60 Vbeta primers and 13 Jbeta primers. Clones were read by immunoSEQ multiplex PCR, and TCRdb kept only the in-frame ones, dropping some. The sample shows about 110,000 clones, approximately 84% of them seen only once. The study's findings and limits: A later analysis appeared to link common viral pathogens to several of the most significant clusters. One variant, a missense change in DCLRE1C, was linked in a later analysis to TCR beta V- and J-gene trimming. Several V segments, TRBV6-2 and TRBV6-3 among them, could not be told apart and were dropped.

Regarding donors, all were healthy bone marrow donors. The gene calls are TRBV6-1 and TRBJ1-2; possible D gene TRBD1, 5 bases. The source of this sequence is a man aged 25-45 years in good health and CMV-seronegative. Material for sequencing was PBMCs. The CDR3 DNA reads TGTGCCAGCAGGCCAGGGCAGGGTAACTATGGCTACACCTTC. Residues: CASRPGQGNYGYTF.